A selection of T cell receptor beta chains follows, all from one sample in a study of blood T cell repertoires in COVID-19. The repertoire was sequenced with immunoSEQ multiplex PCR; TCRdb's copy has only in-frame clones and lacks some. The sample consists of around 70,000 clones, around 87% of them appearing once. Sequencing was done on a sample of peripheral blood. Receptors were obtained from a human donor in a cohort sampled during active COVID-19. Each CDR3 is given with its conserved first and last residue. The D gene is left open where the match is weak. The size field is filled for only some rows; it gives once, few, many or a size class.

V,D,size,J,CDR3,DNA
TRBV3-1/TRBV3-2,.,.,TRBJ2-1,CASSQVHGYPYEQFF,TGTGCCAGCAGCCAAGTTCACGGTTACCCGTATGAGCAGTTCTTC
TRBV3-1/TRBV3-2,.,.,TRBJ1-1,CASSHRVLGTEAFF,TGTGCCAGCAGCCACAGGGTGTTGGGCACTGAAGCTTTCTTT
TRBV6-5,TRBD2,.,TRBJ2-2,CASSSLAGGAGELFF,TGTGCCAGCAGTTCCCTAGCGGGGGGAGCCGGGGAGCTGTTTTTT
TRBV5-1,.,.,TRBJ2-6,CASHADSGANVLTF,TGCGCCAGCCACGCAGACTCTGGGGCCAACGTCCTGACTTTC
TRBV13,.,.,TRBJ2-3,CASSFGAADTQYF,TGTGCCAGCAGCTTCGGTGCGGCAGATACGCAGTATTTT
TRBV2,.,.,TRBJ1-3,CASSAEFTGNTIYF,TGTGCCAGCAGCGCGGAATTCACTGGAAACACCATATATTTT
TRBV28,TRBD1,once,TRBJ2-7,CASSLGQGNHYEQYF,TGTGCCAGCAGTTTAGGACAGGGGAACCACTACGAGCAGTACTTC
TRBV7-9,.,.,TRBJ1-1,CASSPTWGEGAFF,TGTGCCAGCAGCCCAACCTGGGGGGAAGGAGCTTTCTTT
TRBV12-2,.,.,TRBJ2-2,CASRNADRNTGELFF,TGTGCAAGTCGCAACGCCGACAGGAACACCGGGGAGCTGTTTTTT
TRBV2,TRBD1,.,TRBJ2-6,CASSYPGGATNVLTF,TGTGCCAGCAGTTACCCAGGGGGCGCAACCAACGTCCTGACTTTC